The rows below give T cell receptor beta chains drawn from one sample of a study of tumour-infiltrating T cells in Burkitt lymphoma. Clones were sequenced by immunoSEQ multiplex PCR, and TCRdb holds only the in-frame ones, with some missing. The sample includes some 2,100 clones, more than 13% of them seen just once. Sequencing used tumor tissue from a relapse. Every receptor here comes from a human donor with relapsed Burkitt lymphoma. Each CDR3 is given with its conserved first and last residue. The D gene is left open where the match is weak. Where a row states a size, it is once, few, many or the class of an expanded clone; other rows omit it.

v_gene: TRBV5-4
d_gene: .
abundance: .
j_gene: TRBJ2-1
CDR3nt: TGTGCCAGCAGCTTGACCCAGGGGTTACACAATGAGCAGTTCTTC
CDR3aa: CASSLTQGLHNEQFF

v_gene: TRBV5-3
d_gene: .
abundance: few
j_gene: TRBJ1-1
CDR3nt: TGTGCCAGAAGCCCCCGGCAGGTCTCCTTGAACACTGAAGCTTTCTTT
CDR3aa: CARSPRQVSLNTEAFF

v_gene: TRBV10-2
d_gene: .
abundance: .
j_gene: TRBJ2-1
CDR3nt: TGCGCCAGCAGGGGGTTTGCGCTAAATGAGCAGTTCTTC
CDR3aa: CASRGFALNEQFF

v_gene: TRBV11-2
d_gene: .
abundance: few
j_gene: TRBJ2-7
CDR3nt: TGTGCCAGCAGCTCAACGGCAGGGGACTACGAGCAGTACTTC
CDR3aa: CASSSTAGDYEQYF

v_gene: TRBV14
d_gene: .
abundance: .
j_gene: TRBJ2-7
CDR3nt: TGTGCCAGCAGCCAAGACTTAGGGCCCCGCTCCTACGAGCAGTACTTC
CDR3aa: CASSQDLGPRSYEQYF

v_gene: TRBV18
d_gene: .
abundance: .
j_gene: TRBJ1-5
CDR3nt: TGTGCCAGCTCACCAGAAATTAGCAATCAGCCCCAGCATTTT
CDR3aa: CASSPEISNQPQHF

v_gene: TRBV7-9
d_gene: TRBD1
abundance: .
j_gene: TRBJ1-1
CDR3nt: TGTGCCAGCAGCTTAGCAGAGGGGGCTGGCACTGAAGCTTTCTTT
CDR3aa: CASSLAEGAGTEAFF

v_gene: TRBV4-1
d_gene: .
abundance: .
j_gene: TRBJ2-5
CDR3nt: TGCGCCAGCAGCCAAGAGACTTTACTCGCTGGAGAGCAGTACTTC
CDR3aa: CASSQETLLAGEQYF

v_gene: TRBV19
d_gene: .
abundance: few
j_gene: TRBJ1-1
CDR3nt: TGTGCCAGTAGTCAAGTAACAAACTTGAACACTGAAGCTTTCTTT
CDR3aa: CASSQVTNLNTEAFF

v_gene: TRBV5-4
d_gene: TRBD1
abundance: large
j_gene: TRBJ2-3
CDR3nt: TGTGCCAGCACCGACCGGGACAGGGATGCCACAGATACGCAGTATTTT
CDR3aa: CASTDRDRDATDTQYF

v_gene: TRBV5-1
d_gene: .
abundance: few
j_gene: TRBJ2-2
CDR3nt: TGCACCAGCAGTTCTCTAGTTGCGAACACCGGGGAGCTGTTTTTT
CDR3aa: CTSSSLVANTGELFF

v_gene: TRBV10-3
d_gene: TRBD1
abundance: .
j_gene: TRBJ2-7
CDR3nt: TGTGCCATCCAGGGACAGGGACTCTACGAGCAGTACTTC
CDR3aa: CAIQGQGLYEQYF

v_gene: TRBV5-1
d_gene: .
abundance: few
j_gene: TRBJ2-1
CDR3nt: TGCGCCAGCAGCAAAGGGACTCCGTCAGGTGAGCAGTTCTTC
CDR3aa: CASSKGTPSGEQFF

v_gene: TRBV19
d_gene: .
abundance: .
j_gene: TRBJ2-5
CDR3nt: TGTGCCAGTAGTATTTCCGGGGAGACCCAGTACTTC
CDR3aa: CASSISGETQYF

v_gene: TRBV5-1
d_gene: .
abundance: .
j_gene: TRBJ2-7
CDR3nt: TGCGCCAGCAGCTTGGTAGCCGAGTGGGAGCAGTACTTC
CDR3aa: CASSLVAEWEQYF

v_gene: TRBV19
d_gene: TRBD1
abundance: few
j_gene: TRBJ2-3
CDR3nt: TGTGCCAGTGGCAGGGGGCGAACAGATACGCAGTATTTT
CDR3aa: CASGRGRTDTQYF

v_gene: TRBV14
d_gene: TRBD1
abundance: .
j_gene: TRBJ1-1
CDR3nt: TGTGCCAGCAGCGCGACAGGGGGTAAAACTGAAGCTTTCTTT
CDR3aa: CASSATGGKTEAFF

v_gene: TRBV2
d_gene: .
abundance: .
j_gene: TRBJ1-2
CDR3nt: TGTGCCATTCCGGGGGGGGGACATGGCTACACCTTC
CDR3aa: CAIPGGGHGYTF

v_gene: TRBV5-4
d_gene: .
abundance: .
j_gene: TRBJ2-2
CDR3nt: TGTGCCAGCAGCTTGGGACTGAGCGAGGGTACCGGGGAGCTGTTTTTT
CDR3aa: CASSLGLSEGTGELFF

v_gene: TRBV28
d_gene: TRBD1
abundance: .
j_gene: TRBJ2-5
CDR3nt: TGTGCCAGCAGTCCCATCAGGGGGCTCATTCCTGAGACCCAGTACTTC
CDR3aa: CASSPIRGLIPETQYF

v_gene: TRBV5-1
d_gene: .
abundance: few
j_gene: TRBJ1-1
CDR3nt: TGCGCCAGCAGCTCAGCCAGGGGAACCACTGAAGCTTTCTTT
CDR3aa: CASSSARGTTEAFF

v_gene: TRBV6-1
d_gene: TRBD2
abundance: .
j_gene: TRBJ2-5
CDR3nt: TGTGCCAGCCGGGGGACTAGCGGGAGGGAGACCCAGTACTTC
CDR3aa: CASRGTSGRETQYF

v_gene: TRBV18
d_gene: .
abundance: .
j_gene: TRBJ2-7
CDR3nt: TGTGCCAGCTCACCAGGAGAGCGGGCCGCCCACTACGAGCAGTACTTC
CDR3aa: CASSPGERAAHYEQYF

v_gene: TRBV30
d_gene: .
abundance: .
j_gene: TRBJ2-7
CDR3nt: TGTGCCTGGAGACAACAGGGTAGGACCTCCTACGAGCAGTACTTC
CDR3aa: CAWRQQGRTSYEQYF

v_gene: TRBV9
d_gene: TRBD2
abundance: .
j_gene: TRBJ2-5
CDR3nt: TGTGCCAGCAGCGTAGGACTAGCGGGTTTGCGCATAAGGGAGACCCAGTACTTC
CDR3aa: CASSVGLAGLRIRETQYF

v_gene: TRBV18
d_gene: TRBD1
abundance: .
j_gene: TRBJ2-3
CDR3nt: TGTGCCAGCTCTCCGGGACAGGGAGATACGCAGTATTTT
CDR3aa: CASSPGQGDTQYF

v_gene: TRBV5-6
d_gene: TRBD1
abundance: .
j_gene: TRBJ1-2
CDR3nt: TGTGCCAGCAGCCCCGCCGGGACAGATTATGGCTACACCTTC
CDR3aa: CASSPAGTDYGYTF

v_gene: TRBV6-5
d_gene: .
abundance: few
j_gene: TRBJ2-3
CDR3nt: TGTGCCAGCAGGGGACGGCCTAGCACAGATACGCAGTATTTT
CDR3aa: CASRGRPSTDTQYF

v_gene: TRBV28
d_gene: .
abundance: few
j_gene: TRBJ2-5
CDR3nt: TGTGCCAGCAGTTTGGGGGGTGCGGGATTACAAGAGACCCAGTACTTC
CDR3aa: CASSLGGAGLQETQYF

v_gene: TRBV10-1
d_gene: .
abundance: .
j_gene: TRBJ1-5
CDR3nt: TGCGCCAGCAGTGAGACGAGGAATCAGCCCCAGCATTTT
CDR3aa: CASSETRNQPQHF

v_gene: TRBV27
d_gene: .
abundance: .
j_gene: TRBJ1-2
CDR3nt: TGTGCCAGCAGTTCCCGGTGGGAAGGCTACACCTTC
CDR3aa: CASSSRWEGYTF

v_gene: TRBV9
d_gene: .
abundance: large
j_gene: TRBJ1-5
CDR3nt: TGTGCCAGCAGCGTAGGGCCCGGGGGCAATCAGCCCCAGCATTTT
CDR3aa: CASSVGPGGNQPQHF

v_gene: TRBV6-1
d_gene: .
abundance: once
j_gene: TRBJ1-3
CDR3nt: TGTGCCAGCAGTGAACGGTGGAGGGGAGAAGACACCATATATTTT
CDR3aa: CASSERWRGEDTIYF

v_gene: TRBV27
d_gene: TRBD1
abundance: few
j_gene: TRBJ1-1
CDR3nt: TGTGCCAGCAACAAAATCAGGGGGGGAAGAGGGAACACTGAAGCTTTCTTT
CDR3aa: CASNKIRGGRGNTEAFF

v_gene: TRBV7-8
d_gene: .
abundance: .
j_gene: TRBJ2-2
CDR3nt: TGTGCCAGCAGCTTAGCGGCAACAGGGAGAACTGGGGAGCTGTTTTTT
CDR3aa: CASSLAATGRTGELFF

v_gene: TRBV7-2
d_gene: .
abundance: few
j_gene: TRBJ2-4
CDR3nt: TGTGCCAGCGGAATGAGCCTAGCTAAAAACATTCAGTACTTC
CDR3aa: CASGMSLAKNIQYF

v_gene: TRBV7-9
d_gene: .
abundance: few
j_gene: TRBJ1-1
CDR3nt: TGTGCCAGCAGCTTTGGGGACACTGAAGCTTTCTTT
CDR3aa: CASSFGDTEAFF

v_gene: TRBV7-6
d_gene: TRBD2
abundance: .
j_gene: TRBJ2-1
CDR3nt: TGTGCCAGCAGCCCCCGGACTAGCGGGGGGCAACCCTCCTACAATGAGCAGTTCTTC
CDR3aa: CASSPRTSGGQPSYNEQFF

v_gene: TRBV7-9
d_gene: .
abundance: .
j_gene: TRBJ1-2
CDR3nt: TGTGCCAGCAGCTTAGCCGACAGGTCGGGCTACACCTTC
CDR3aa: CASSLADRSGYTF

v_gene: TRBV19
d_gene: .
abundance: .
j_gene: TRBJ1-1
CDR3nt: TGTGCCAGTAGTATAAGGGGCAGGAACACTGAAGCTTTCTTT
CDR3aa: CASSIRGRNTEAFF

v_gene: TRBV28
d_gene: .
abundance: few
j_gene: TRBJ1-3
CDR3nt: TGTGCCAGCAGTCTGGGGGGTTCTGGAAACACCATATATTTT
CDR3aa: CASSLGGSGNTIYF

v_gene: TRBV5-1
d_gene: TRBD1
abundance: few
j_gene: TRBJ2-7
CDR3nt: TGCGCCAGCAGCTGGGACAGGGTCTACGAGCAGTACTTC
CDR3aa: CASSWDRVYEQYF

v_gene: TRBV5-1
d_gene: TRBD2
abundance: few
j_gene: TRBJ2-1
CDR3nt: TGCGCCAGCAGCCTGGGATTAGCGGGCTCCTACAATGAGCAGTTCTTC
CDR3aa: CASSLGLAGSYNEQFF

v_gene: TRBV19
d_gene: .
abundance: .
j_gene: TRBJ1-4
CDR3nt: TGTGCCAGTAGTATCCGCAGGGGCCATAATGAAAAACTGTTTTTT
CDR3aa: CASSIRRGHNEKLFF

v_gene: TRBV5-1
d_gene: .
abundance: .
j_gene: TRBJ2-7
CDR3nt: TGCGCCAGCAGCTTGGGGGACTACGAGCAGTACTTC
CDR3aa: CASSLGDYEQYF

v_gene: TRBV11-2
d_gene: TRBD1
abundance: .
j_gene: TRBJ1-4
CDR3nt: TGTGCCAGCAGCTTGGACAGGGGCGAAAAACTGTTTTTT
CDR3aa: CASSLDRGEKLFF

v_gene: TRBV19
d_gene: .
abundance: .
j_gene: TRBJ1-1
CDR3nt: TGTGCCAGTAGTATCTACGGAGGTACGGAAGCTTTCTTT
CDR3aa: CASSIYGGTEAFF

v_gene: TRBV5-4
d_gene: .
abundance: .
j_gene: TRBJ1-2
CDR3nt: TGTGCCAGCAGCTTGCGAGGGGCTAACTATGGCTACACCTTC
CDR3aa: CASSLRGANYGYTF

v_gene: TRBV28
d_gene: .
abundance: few
j_gene: TRBJ2-7
CDR3nt: TGTGCCAGCAGTTTTGGGAACAGTAGACACGAGCAGTACTTC
CDR3aa: CASSFGNSRHEQYF

v_gene: TRBV5-8
d_gene: .
abundance: large
j_gene: TRBJ1-1
CDR3nt: TGTGCCAGCAGAGACGGACGCCATGAAGCTTTCTTT
CDR3aa: CASRDGRHEAFF

v_gene: TRBV29-1
d_gene: TRBD1
abundance: few
j_gene: TRBJ1-4
CDR3nt: TGCAGCGTTGATACAGGGGCAGCTAATGAAAAACTGTTTTTT
CDR3aa: CSVDTGAANEKLFF

v_gene: TRBV7-9
d_gene: TRBD2
abundance: few
j_gene: TRBJ2-2
CDR3nt: TGTGCCAGCAGCCTTCAGACTAGCAACACCGGGGAGCTGTTTTTT
CDR3aa: CASSLQTSNTGELFF